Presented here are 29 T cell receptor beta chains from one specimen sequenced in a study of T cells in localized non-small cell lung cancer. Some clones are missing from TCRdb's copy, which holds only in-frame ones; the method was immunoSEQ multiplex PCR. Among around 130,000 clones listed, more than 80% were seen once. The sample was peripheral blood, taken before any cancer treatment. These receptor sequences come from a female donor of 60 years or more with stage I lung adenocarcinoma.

The CDR3 sequence: CASSLASTVYNEQFF. DNA of the CDR3: TGTGCCAGCAGCTTGGCTTCTACAGTCTACAATGAGCAGTTCTTC. The chain couples TRBV5-5 to TRBJ2-1; the D is unclear. The CDR3 has 15 amino acids. Trimming took 0 bases from V and 3 from J, leaving 10 bases between them. Per the germline V gene, CDR1 is SGHKS and CDR2 is YYEKEE (reference sequence).

The CDR3 here is CASSLAGAYEQYF. The CDR3 region has the DNA TGCGCCAGCAGCTTGGCAGGGGCCTACGAGCAGTACTTC. This chain uses TRBV10-1 with TRBJ2-7; possibly TRBD1 for D (6 bases). Germline V gives CDR1 WNHNN, CDR2 SYGVQD (reference sequence). The CDR3 spans 13 residues. Trimming shortened V by 6 bases and J by 2 bases, and 11 bases separated the two germline ends.

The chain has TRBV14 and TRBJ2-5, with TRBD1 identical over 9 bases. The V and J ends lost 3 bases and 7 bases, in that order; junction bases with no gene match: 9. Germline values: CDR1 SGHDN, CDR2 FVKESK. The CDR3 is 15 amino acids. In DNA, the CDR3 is TGTGCCAGCAGCCAGGATCCCGGGACAGGGAGGACCCAGTACTTC. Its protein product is CASSQDPGTGRTQYF. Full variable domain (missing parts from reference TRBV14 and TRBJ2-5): EAGVTQFPSHSVIEKGQTVTLRCDPISGHDNLYWYRRVMGKEIKFLLHFVKESKQDESGMPNNRFLAERTGGTYSTLKVQPAELEDSGVYFCASSQDPGTGRTQYFGPGTRLLVL.

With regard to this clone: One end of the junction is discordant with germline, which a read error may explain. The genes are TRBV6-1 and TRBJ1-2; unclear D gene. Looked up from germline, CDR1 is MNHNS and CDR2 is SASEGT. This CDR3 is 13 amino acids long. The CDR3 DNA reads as TGTGCCAGCAGTTATATGGTACCCAGTGAGGGAGGCTTC. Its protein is CASSYMVPSEGGF.

DNA of the CDR3: TGTGCCAGCACCCCCCGTACAGGGCGAGAAACTGAAGCTTTCTTT. This translates into CASTPRTGRETEAFF. The V gene is TRBV7-9, the J gene TRBJ1-1; D is perhaps TRBD1 (6 bases). The V end was cut by 7 bases, the J end by 5 bases, with 20 bases between. Germline values: CDR1 SEHNR, CDR2 FQNEAQ (reference sequence). This CDR3 region has 15 residues.

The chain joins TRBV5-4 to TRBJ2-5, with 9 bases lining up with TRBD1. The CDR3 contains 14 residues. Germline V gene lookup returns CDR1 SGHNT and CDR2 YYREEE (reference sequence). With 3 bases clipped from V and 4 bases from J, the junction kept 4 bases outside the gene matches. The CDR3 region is CASSSTGGLETQYF. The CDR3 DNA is TGTGCCAGCAGCTCTACAGGGGGCTTAGAGACCCAGTACTTC.

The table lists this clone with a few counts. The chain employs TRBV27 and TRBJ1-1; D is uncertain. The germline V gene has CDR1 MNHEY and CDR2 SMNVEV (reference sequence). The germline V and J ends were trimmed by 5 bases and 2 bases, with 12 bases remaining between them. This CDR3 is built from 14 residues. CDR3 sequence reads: CASSIRGGNTEAFF. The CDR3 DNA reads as TGTGCCAGCAGTATCCGGGGTGGAAACACTGAAGCTTTCTTT.

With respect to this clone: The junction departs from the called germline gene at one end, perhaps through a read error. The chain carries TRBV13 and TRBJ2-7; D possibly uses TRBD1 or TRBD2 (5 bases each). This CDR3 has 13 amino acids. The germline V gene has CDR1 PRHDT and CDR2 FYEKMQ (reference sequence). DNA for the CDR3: TGTGCCAGCAGCTTAGGACACGGGGCTAGGGGAACTTTC. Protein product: CASSLGHGARGTF.

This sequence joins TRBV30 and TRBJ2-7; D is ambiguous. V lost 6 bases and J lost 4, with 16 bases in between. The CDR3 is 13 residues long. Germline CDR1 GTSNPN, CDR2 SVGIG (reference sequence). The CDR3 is CACQPTLGYEQYF. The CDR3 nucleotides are TGTGCCTGCCAGCCGACTCTCGGATACGAGCAGTACTTC.

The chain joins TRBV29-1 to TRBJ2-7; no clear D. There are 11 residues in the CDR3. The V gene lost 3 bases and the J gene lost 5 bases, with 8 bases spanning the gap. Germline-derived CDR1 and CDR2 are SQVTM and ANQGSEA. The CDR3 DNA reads TGCAGCGTTGAGGGTAGGAACGAGCAGTACTTC. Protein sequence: CSVEGRNEQYF.

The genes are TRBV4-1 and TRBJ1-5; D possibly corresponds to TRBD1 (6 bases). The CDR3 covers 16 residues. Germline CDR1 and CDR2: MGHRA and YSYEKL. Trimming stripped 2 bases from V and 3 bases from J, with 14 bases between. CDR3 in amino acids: CASSQLWDTLNQPQHF. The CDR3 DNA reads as TGCGCCAGCAGCCAATTATGGGACACCCTCAATCAGCCCCAGCATTTT.

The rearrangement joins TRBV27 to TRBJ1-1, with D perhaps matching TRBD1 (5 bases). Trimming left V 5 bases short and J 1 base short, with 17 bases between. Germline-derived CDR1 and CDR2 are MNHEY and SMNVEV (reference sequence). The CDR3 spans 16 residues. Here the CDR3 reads CASSELGGATNTEAFF. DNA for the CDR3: TGTGCCAGCAGTGAGCTAGGAGGGGCCACGAACACTGAAGCTTTCTTT.

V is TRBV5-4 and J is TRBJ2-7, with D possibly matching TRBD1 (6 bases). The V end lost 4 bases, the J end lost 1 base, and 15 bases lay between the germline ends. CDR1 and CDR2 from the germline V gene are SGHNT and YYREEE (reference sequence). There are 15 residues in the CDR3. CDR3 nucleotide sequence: TGTGCCAGCAGCGCCGGACAGAGGGGATCCTACGAGCAGTACTTC. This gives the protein CASSAGQRGSYEQYF.

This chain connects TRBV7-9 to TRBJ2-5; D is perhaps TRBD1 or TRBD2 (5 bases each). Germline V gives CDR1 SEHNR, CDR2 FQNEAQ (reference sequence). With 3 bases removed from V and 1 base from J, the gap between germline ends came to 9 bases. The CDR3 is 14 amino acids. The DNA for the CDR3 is TGTGCCAGCAGCTTTCGGGACGGCCAAGAGACCCAGTACTTC. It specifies CASSFRDGQETQYF.

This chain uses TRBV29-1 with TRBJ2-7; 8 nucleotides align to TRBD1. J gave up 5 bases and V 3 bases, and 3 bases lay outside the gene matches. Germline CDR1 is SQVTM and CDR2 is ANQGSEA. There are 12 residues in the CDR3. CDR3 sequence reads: CSVDAGGNEQYF. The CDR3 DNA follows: TGCAGCGTTGATGCAGGGGGCAACGAGCAGTACTTC.

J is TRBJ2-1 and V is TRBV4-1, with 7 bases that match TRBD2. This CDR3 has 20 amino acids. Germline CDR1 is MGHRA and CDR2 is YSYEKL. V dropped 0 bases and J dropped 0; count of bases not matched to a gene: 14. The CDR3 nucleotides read TGCGCCAGCAGCCAAGATCCCGGAGCAACTAGCGCCAGCTCCTACAATGAGCAGTTCTTC. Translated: CASSQDPGATSASSYNEQFF.

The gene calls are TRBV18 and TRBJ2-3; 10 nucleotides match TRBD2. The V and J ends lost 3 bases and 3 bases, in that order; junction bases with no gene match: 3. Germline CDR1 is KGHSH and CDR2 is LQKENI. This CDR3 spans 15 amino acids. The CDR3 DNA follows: TGTGCCAGCTCACCGGGACTAGCGAGAACAGATACGCAGTATTTT. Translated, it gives CASSPGLARTDTQYF.

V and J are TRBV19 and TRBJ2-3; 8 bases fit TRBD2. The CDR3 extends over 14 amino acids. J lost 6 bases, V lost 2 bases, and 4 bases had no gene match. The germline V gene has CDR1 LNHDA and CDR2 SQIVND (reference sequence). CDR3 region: CASSITGGSDTQYF. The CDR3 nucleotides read TGTGCCAGTAGTATAACGGGAGGGTCCGATACGCAGTATTTT.

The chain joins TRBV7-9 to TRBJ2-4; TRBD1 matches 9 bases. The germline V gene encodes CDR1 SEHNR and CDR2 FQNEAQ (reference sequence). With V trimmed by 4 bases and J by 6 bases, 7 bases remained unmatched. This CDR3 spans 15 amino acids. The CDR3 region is CASSSYRGRVNIQYF. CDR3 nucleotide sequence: TGTGCCAGCAGCTCCTACAGGGGGCGAGTAAACATTCAGTACTTC.

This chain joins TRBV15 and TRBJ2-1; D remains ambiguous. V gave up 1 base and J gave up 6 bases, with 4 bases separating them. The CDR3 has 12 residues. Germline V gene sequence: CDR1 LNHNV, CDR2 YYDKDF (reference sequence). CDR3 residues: CATSRALNEQFF. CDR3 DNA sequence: TGTGCCACCAGCAGAGCCCTCAATGAGCAGTTCTTC. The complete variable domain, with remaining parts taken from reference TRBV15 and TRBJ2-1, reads DAMVIQNPRYQVTQFGKPVTLSCSQTLNHNVMYWYQQKSSQAPKLLFHYYDKDFNNEADTPDNFQSRRPNTSFCFLDIRSPGLGDTAMYLCATSRALNEQFFGPGTRLTVL.

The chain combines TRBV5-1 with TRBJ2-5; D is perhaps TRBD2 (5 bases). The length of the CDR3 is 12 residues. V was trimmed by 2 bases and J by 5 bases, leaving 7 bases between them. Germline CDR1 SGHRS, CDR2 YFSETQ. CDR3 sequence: CASSFGGETQYF. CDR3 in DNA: TGCGCCAGCAGCTTCGGAGGCGAGACCCAGTACTTC.

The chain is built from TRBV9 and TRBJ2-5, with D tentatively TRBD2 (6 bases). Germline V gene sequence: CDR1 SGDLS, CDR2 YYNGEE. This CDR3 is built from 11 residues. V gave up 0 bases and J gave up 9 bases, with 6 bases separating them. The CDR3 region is CASSVGGAQYF. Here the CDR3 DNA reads TGTGCCAGCAGCGTAGGGGGGGCCCAGTACTTC.

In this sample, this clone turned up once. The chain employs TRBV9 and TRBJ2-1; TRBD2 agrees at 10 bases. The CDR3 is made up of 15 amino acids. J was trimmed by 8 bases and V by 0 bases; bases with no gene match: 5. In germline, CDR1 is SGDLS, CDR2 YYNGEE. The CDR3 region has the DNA TGTGCCAGCAGCGTAGCGGTAGCGGGAGGCTATGAGCAGTTCTTC. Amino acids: CASSVAVAGGYEQFF. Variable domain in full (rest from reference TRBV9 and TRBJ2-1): DSGVTQTPKHLITATGQRVTLRCSPRSGDLSVYWYQQSLDQGLQFLIQYYNGEERAKGNILERFSAQQFPDLHSELNLSSLELGDSALYFCASSVAVAGGYEQFFGPGTRLTVL.

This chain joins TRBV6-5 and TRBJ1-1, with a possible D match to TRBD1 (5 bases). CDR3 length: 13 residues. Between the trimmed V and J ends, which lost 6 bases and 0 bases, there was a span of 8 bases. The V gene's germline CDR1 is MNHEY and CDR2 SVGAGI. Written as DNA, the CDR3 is TGTGCCAGCAGGAGACAGCTGAACACTGAAGCTTTCTTT. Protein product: CASRRQLNTEAFF.

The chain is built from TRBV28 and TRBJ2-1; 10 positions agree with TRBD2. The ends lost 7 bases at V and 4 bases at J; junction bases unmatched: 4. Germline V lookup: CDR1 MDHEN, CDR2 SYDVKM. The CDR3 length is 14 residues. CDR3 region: CASTWTSGYNEQFF. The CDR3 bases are TGTGCCAGCACCTGGACTAGCGGTTACAATGAGCAGTTCTTC.

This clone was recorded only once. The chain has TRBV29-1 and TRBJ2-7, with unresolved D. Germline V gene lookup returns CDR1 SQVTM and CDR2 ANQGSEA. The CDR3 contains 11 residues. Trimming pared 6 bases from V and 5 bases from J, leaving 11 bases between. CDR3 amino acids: CSVGLVDEQYF. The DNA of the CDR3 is TGCAGCGTAGGTCTGGTGGACGAGCAGTACTTC.

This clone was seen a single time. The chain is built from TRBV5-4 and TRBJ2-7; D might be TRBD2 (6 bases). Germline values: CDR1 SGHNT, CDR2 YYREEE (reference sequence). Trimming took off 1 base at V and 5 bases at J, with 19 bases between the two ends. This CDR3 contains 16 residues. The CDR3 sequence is CASSLKRSGLWDEQYF. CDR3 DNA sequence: TGTGCCAGCAGCTTGAAGAGGAGCGGGTTGTGGGACGAGCAGTACTTC.

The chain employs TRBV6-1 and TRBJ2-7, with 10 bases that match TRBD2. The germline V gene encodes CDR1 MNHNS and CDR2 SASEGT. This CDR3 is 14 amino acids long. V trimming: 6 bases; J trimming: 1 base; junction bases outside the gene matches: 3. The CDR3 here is CASRELAGSYEQYF. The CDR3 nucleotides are TGTGCCAGCAGGGAACTAGCGGGGTCCTACGAGCAGTACTTC.

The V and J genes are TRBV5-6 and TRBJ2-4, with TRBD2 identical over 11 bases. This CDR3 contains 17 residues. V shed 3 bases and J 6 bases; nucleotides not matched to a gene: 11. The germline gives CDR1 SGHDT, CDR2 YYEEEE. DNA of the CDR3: TGTGCCAGCAGCTCTAGACTAGCGGGGCTTCAAGCAAACATTCAGTACTTC. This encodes CASSSRLAGLQANIQYF. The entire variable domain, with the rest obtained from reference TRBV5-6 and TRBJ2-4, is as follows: DAGVTQSPTHLIKTRGQQVTLRCSPKSGHDTVSWYQQALGQGPQFIFQYYEEEERQRGNFPDRFSGHQFPNYSSELNVNALLLGDSALYLCASSSRLAGLQANIQYFGAGTRLSVL.